The present entry profiles one TCR beta chain with its context. The CDR3 spans 15 residues. Germline CDR1 is SGHTA and CDR2 is FQGNSA. The ends lost 0 bases at V and 4 bases at J; junction bases unmatched: 5. Authors' methods: How many nucleated cells were present was estimated from reference gene primer amplification. Method: immunoSEQ multiplex PCR; TCRdb's copy keeps in-frame clones and lacks some. V, J and clone size derive from that table, while D and trimming were established from the DNA sequence. The data hold over 50,000 clones, with about 90% observed a single time. These data are taken from a study of blood T cell repertoires in COVID-19. Study summary: Italy, Spain and the United States were the sources of the convalescent and acute COVID-19 samples. Nucleic acid was either cDNA or gDNA, and it came from T cells, B-cell-depleted T cells, or PBMCs.

The clonotype comes from a human donor in a cohort sampled during active COVID-19. Sequences were obtained from peripheral blood. V usage is TRBV7-2 and J usage is TRBJ1-2; 7 nucleotides align to TRBD1. The CDR3: CASSLAQGTPYGYTF. The CDR3 bases are TGTGCCAGCAGCTTAGCACAGGGGACACCCTATGGCTACACCTTC.